The clone carrying this TCR beta chain occurred once. Next came a second PCR, run for about 6 to 12 cycles, which used a sample-barcoded 5' primer along with a J-beta primer mix. TCRdb fed the 5' RACE reads into MiXCR, producing one record per CDR3 protein. The table has some 920,000 distinct CDR3 sequences, just over 50% seen once. The sample is drawn from a study of blood T cells in healthy people across ages. This CDR3 has 13 amino acids. Per germline, CDR1 MNHNS and CDR2 SASEGT. The V and J ends lost 7 bases and 7 bases respectively, with 11 bases between them. The V and J genes are TRBV6-1 and TRBJ1-6; D is possibly TRBD1 (6 bases). The sample taken for sequencing was blood. The source is an older woman in good health. The CDR3 protein is CASTEGGNSPLHF. The CDR3 DNA follows: TGTGCCAGCACGGAGGGGGGAAATTCACCCCTCCACTTT.